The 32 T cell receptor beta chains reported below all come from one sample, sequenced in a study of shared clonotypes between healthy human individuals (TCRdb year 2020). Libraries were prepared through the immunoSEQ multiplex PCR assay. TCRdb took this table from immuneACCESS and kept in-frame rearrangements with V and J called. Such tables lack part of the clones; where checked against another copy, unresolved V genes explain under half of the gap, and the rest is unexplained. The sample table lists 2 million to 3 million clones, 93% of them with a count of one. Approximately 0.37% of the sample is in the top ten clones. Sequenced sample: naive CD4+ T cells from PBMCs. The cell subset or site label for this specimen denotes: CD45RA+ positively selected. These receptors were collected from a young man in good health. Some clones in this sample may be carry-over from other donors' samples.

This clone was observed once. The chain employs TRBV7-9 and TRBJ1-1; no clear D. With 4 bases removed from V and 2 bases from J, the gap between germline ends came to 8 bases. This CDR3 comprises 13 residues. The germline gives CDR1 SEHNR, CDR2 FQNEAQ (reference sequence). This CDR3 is CASSSDTNTEAFF. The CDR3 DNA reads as TGTGCCAGCAGCTCCGACACTAACACTGAAGCTTTCTTT.

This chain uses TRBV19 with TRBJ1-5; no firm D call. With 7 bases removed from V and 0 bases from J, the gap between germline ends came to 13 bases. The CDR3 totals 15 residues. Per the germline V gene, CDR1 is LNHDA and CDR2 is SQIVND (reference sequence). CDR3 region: CASTAGAYSNQPQHF. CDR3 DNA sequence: TGTGCCAGTACCGCGGGTGCCTATAGCAATCAGCCCCAGCATTTT. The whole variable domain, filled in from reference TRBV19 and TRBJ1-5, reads DGGITQSPKYLFRKEGQNVTLSCEQNLNHDAMYWYRQDPGQGLRLIYYSQIVNDFQKGDIAEGYSVSREKKESFPLTVTSAQKNPTAFYLCASTAGAYSNQPQHFGDGTRLSIL.

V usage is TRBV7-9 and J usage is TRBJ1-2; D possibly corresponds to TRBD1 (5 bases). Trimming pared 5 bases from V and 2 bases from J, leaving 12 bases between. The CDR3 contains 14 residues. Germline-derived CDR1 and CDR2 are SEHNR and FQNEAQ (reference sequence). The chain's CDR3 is CASSRSGGNYGYTF. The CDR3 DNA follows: TGTGCCAGCAGCCGATCTGGGGGGAACTATGGCTACACCTTC.

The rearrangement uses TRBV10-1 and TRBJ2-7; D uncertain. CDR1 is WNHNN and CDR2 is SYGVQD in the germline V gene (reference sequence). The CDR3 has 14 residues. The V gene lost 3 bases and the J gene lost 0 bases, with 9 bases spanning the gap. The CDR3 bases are TGCGCCAGCAGTGAAGACCCCTACTCCTACGAGCAGTACTTC. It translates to CASSEDPYSYEQYF.

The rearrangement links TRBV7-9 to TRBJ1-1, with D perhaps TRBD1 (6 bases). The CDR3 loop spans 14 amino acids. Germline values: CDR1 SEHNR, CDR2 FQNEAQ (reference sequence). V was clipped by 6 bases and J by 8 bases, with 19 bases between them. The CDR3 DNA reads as TGTGCCAGCAGAGGGGACGGTGGGAGGGGGGAAGCTTTCTTT. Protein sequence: CASRGDGGRGEAFF.

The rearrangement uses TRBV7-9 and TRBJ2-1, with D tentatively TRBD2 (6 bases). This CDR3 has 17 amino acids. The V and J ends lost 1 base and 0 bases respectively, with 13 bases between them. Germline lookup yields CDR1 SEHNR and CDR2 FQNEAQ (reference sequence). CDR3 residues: CASSLGGGGLSYNEQFF. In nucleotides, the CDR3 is TGTGCCAGCAGCTTAGGGGGAGGTGGGCTCTCCTACAATGAGCAGTTCTTC.

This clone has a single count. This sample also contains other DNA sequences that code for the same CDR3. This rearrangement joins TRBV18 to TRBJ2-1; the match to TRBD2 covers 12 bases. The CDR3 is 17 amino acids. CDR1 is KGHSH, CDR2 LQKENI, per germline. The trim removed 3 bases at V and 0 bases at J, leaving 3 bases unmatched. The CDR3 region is CASSPLTSGSSYNEQFF. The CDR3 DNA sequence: TGTGCCAGCTCACCGTTGACTAGCGGGAGCTCCTACAATGAGCAGTTCTTC.

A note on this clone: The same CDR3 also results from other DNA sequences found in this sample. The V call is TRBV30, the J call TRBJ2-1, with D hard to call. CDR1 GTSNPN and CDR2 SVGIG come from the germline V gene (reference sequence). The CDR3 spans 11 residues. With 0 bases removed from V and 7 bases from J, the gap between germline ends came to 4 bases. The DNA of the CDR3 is TGTGCCTGGAGTGTATCGAATGAGCAGTTCTTC. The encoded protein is CAWSVSNEQFF.

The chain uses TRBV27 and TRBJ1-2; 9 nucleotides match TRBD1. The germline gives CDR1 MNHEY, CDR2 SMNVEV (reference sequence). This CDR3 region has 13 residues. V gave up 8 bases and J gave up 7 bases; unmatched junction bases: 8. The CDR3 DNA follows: TGTGCCAGCGGATCACAGGGGGCGGGTGGCTACACCTTC. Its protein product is CASGSQGAGGYTF.

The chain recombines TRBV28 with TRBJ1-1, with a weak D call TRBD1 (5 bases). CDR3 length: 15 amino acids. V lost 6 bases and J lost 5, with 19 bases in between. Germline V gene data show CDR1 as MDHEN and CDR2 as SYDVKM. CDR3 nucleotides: TGTGCCAGCAGCTTTGCTCAGGGTGCGGGAACTGAAGCTTTCTTT. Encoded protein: CASSFAQGAGTEAFF.

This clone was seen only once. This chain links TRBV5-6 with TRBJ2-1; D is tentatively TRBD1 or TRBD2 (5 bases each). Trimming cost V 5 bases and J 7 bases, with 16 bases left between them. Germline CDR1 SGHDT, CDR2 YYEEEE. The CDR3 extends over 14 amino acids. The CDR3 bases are TGTGCCAGCAGAGGGCCAGGGAGAGGGAATGAGCAGTTCTTC. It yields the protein CASRGPGRGNEQFF.

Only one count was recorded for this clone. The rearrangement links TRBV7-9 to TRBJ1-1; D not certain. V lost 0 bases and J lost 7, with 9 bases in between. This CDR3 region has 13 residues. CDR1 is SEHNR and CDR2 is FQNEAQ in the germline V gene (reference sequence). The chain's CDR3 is CASSLAGVYEAFF. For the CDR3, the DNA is TGTGCCAGCAGCTTAGCAGGTGTCTATGAAGCTTTCTTT.

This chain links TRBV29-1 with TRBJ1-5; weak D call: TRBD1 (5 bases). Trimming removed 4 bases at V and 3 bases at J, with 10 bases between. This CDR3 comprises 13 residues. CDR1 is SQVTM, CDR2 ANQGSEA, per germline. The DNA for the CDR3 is TGCAGCGTTGGAACGGGGACCAATCAGCCCCAGCATTTT. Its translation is CSVGTGTNQPQHF.

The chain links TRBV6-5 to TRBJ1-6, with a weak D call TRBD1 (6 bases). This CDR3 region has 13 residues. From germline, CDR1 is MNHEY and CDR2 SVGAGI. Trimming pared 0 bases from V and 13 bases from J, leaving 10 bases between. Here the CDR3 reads CASSYSDSPPLHF. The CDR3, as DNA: TGTGCCAGCAGTTACTCGGACAGTCCTCCCCTCCACTTT.

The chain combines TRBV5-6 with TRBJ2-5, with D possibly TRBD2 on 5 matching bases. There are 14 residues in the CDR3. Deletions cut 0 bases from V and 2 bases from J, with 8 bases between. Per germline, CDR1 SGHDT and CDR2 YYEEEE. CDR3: CASSLGRRQETQYF. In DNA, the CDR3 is TGTGCCAGCAGCTTGGGCAGGAGGCAAGAGACCCAGTACTTC.

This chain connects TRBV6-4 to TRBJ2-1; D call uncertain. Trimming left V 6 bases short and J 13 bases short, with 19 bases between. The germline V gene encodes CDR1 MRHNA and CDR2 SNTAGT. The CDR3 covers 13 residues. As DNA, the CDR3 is TGTGCCAGCAGGGACCCTAATTCCCCGGCTCAGTTCTTC. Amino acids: CASRDPNSPAQFF.

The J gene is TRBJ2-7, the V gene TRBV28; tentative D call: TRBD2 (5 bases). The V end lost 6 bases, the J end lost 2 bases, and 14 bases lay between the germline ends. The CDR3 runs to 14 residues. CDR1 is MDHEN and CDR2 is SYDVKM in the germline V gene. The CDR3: CASSLTTAPYEQYF. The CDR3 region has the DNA TGTGCCAGCAGCCTGACTACCGCCCCCTACGAGCAGTACTTC.

The CDR3 is CASSAGPGGVVETQYF. Written as DNA, the CDR3 is TGTGCCAGCAGTGCTGGTCCGGGAGGGGTAGTGGAGACCCAGTACTTC. The genes are TRBV6-1 and TRBJ2-5, with 8 bases aligning to TRBD2. The CDR3 is made up of 16 amino acids. The trim removed 4 bases at V and 5 bases at J, leaving 12 bases unmatched. CDR1 MNHNS and CDR2 SASEGT come from the germline V gene.

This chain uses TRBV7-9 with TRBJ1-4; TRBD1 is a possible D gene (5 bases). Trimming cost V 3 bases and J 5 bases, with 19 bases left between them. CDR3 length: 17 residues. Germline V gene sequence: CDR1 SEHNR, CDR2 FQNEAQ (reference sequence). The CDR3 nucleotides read TGTGCCAGCAGCTTCCCCCCCTGGGGACCCCGGAATGAAAAACTGTTTTTT. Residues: CASSFPPWGPRNEKLFF.

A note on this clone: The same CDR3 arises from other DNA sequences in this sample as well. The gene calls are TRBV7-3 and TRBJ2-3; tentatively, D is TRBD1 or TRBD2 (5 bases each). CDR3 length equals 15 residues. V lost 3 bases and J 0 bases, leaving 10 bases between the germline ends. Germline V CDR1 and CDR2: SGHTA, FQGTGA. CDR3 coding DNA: TGTGCCAGCAGCTTGAGTGGGGGTAGCACAGATACGCAGTATTTT. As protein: CASSLSGGSTDTQYF. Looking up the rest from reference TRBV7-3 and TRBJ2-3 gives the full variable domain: GAGVSQTPSNKVTEKGKYVELRCDPISGHTALYWYRQSLGQGPEFLIYFQGTGAADDSGLPNDRFFAVRPEGSVSTLKIQRTERGDSAVYLCASSLSGGSTDTQYFGPGTRLTVL.

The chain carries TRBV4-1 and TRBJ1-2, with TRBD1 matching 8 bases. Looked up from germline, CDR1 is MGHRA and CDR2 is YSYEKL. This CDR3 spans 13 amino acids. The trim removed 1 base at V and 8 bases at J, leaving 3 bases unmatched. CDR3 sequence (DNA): TGCGCCAGCAGCCAAGGACAGGGGTACGGCTACACCTTC. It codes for CASSQGQGYGYTF.

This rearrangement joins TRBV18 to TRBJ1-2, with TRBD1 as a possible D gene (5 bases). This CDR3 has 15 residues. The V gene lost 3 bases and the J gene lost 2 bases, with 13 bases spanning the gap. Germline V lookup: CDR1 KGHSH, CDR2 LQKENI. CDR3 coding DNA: TGTGCCAGCTCACCCAGTGAAACAGGAAACTATGGCTACACCTTC. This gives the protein CASSPSETGNYGYTF.

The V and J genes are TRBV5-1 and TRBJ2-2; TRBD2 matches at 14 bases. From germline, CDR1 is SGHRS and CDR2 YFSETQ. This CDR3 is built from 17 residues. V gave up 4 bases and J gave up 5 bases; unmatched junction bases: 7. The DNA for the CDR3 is TGCGCCAGCAGCATCGGGACTAGCGGGAGTAGAACCGGGGAGCTGTTTTTT. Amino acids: CASSIGTSGSRTGELFF.

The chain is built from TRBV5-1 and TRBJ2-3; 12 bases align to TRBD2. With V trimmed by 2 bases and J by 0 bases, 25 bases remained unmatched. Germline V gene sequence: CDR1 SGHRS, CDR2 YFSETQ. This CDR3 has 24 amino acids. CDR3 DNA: TGCGCCAGCAGCTTAAATTTAGGGGCTAGCGGGAGGGCCGCGCCGGGGACTAGCACAGATACGCAGTATTTT. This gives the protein CASSLNLGASGRAAPGTSTDTQYF.

The CDR3 nucleotides are TGTGCCAGCAGTACAGCGGGGCCCACCTACAATGAGCAGTTCTTC. Its protein product is CASSTAGPTYNEQFF. V and J are TRBV5-4 and TRBJ2-1, with 7 bases matching TRBD2. V lost 5 bases to trimming and J lost 2 bases; unmatched junction nucleotides: 7. Germline V gives CDR1 SGHNT, CDR2 YYREEE (reference sequence). CDR3 length: 15 amino acids. The full variable domain, rest sourced from reference TRBV5-4 and TRBJ2-1, is ETGVTQSPTHLIKTRGQQVTLRCSSQSGHNTVSWYQQALGQGPQFIFQYYREEENGRGNFPPRFSGLQFPNYSSELNVNALELDDSALYLCASSTAGPTYNEQFFGPGTRLTVL.

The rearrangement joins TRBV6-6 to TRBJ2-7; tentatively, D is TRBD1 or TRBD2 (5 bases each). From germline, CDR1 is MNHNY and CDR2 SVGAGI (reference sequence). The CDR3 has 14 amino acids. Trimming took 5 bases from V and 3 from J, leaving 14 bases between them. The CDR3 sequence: CASSGPGPHYEQYF. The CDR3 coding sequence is TGTGCCAGCAGTGGGCCGGGACCGCACTACGAGCAGTACTTC.

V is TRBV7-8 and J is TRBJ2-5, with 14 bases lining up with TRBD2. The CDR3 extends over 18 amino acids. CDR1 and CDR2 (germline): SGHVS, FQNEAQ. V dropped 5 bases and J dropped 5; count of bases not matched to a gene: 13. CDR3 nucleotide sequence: TGTGCCAGCAGCCCAGGGACTAGCGGGAGTAAGGCTTGGGAGACCCAGTACTTC. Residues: CASSPGTSGSKAWETQYF.

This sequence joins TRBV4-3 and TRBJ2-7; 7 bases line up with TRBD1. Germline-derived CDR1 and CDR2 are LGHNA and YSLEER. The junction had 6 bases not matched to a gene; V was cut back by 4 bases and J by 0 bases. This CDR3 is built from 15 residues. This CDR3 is CASSLRDSTSYEQYF. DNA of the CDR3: TGCGCCAGCAGCCTCCGGGACAGCACCTCCTACGAGCAGTACTTC.

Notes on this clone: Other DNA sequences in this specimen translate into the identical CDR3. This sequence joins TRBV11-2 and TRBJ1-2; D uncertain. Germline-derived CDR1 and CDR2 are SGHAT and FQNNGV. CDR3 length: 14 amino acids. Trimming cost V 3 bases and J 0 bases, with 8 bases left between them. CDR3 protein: CASSFGTANYGYTF. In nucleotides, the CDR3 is TGTGCCAGCAGCTTCGGCACCGCTAACTATGGCTACACCTTC.

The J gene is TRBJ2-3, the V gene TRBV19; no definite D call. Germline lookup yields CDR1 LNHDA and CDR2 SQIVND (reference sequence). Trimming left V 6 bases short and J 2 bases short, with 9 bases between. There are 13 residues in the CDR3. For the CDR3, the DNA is TGTGCCAGTAGCCGTTCACACACAGATACGCAGTATTTT. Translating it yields CASSRSHTDTQYF.

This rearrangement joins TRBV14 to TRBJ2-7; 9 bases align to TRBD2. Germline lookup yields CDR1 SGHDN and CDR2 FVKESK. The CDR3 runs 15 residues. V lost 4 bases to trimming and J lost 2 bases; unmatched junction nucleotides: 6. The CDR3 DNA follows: TGTGCCAGCAGCCTACGACTAGCGGCCACCTACGAGCAGTACTTC. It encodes CASSLRLAATYEQYF.

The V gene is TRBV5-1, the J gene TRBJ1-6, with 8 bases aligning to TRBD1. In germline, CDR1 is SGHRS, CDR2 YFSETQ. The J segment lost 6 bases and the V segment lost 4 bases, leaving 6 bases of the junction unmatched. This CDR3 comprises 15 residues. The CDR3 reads CASSPTTGGNSPLHF. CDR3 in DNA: TGCGCCAGCAGCCCAACCACAGGGGGTAATTCACCCCTCCACTTT. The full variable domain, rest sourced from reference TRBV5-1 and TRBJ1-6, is KAGVTQTPRYLIKTRGQQVTLSCSPISGHRSVSWYQQTPGQGLQFLFEYFSETQRNKGNFPGRFSGRQFSNSRSEMNVSTLELGDSALYLCASSPTTGGNSPLHFGNGTRLTVT.